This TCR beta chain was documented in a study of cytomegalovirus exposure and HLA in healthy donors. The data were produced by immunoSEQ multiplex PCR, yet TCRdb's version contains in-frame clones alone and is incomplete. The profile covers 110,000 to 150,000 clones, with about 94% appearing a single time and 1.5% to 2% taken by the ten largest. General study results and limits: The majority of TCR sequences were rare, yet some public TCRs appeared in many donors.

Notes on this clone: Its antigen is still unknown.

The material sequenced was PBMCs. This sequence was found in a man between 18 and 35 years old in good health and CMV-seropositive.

The CDR3 region is CASSRQGANEQFF. As DNA, the CDR3 is TGTGCCAGTAGTCGGCAGGGGGCAAATGAGCAGTTCTTC. The rearrangement links TRBV19 to TRBJ2-1, with TRBD1 matching over 8 bases. V lost 5 bases and J lost 7; bases outside the gene matches: 4. Germline V lookup: CDR1 LNHDA, CDR2 SQIVND (reference sequence). This CDR3 has 13 residues. The complete variable domain, with remaining parts taken from reference TRBV19 and TRBJ2-1, reads DGGITQSPKYLFRKEGQNVTLSCEQNLNHDAMYWYRQDPGQGLRLIYYSQIVNDFQKGDIAEGYSVSREKKESFPLTVTSAQKNPTAFYLCASSRQGANEQFFGPGTRLTVL.